A single count supports the clone carrying this T cell receptor (beta chain). Its target is not known. This specimen belongs to a study of blood T cells in healthy people across ages. General study results and limits: Expanded clonotype changes were possibly confounded by unknown donor CMV status. TCR beta diversity tracked closely with naive T cell percentage.

Together with a sample-barcoded 5' primer, a J-beta primer mix was included in a second PCR lasting about 6 to 11 cycles. One entry per CDR3 protein results from TCRdb running MiXCR on the 5' RACE reads. Here the sample spans around 780,000 distinct CDR3 sequences, around 25% being singletons. This same sample was also part of a study on T cells of mothers and their children. From that study: Samples were provided by three healthy Caucasian mothers and their six children. Each mother gave over 9 million TCR beta CDR3 reads; each child, some 2.8 million.

The sample taken for sequencing was blood. The TCR sequence derives from a boy between 10 and 17 years old in good health.

CDR3 sequence: CASGESPTGNTIYF. The CDR3 coding sequence is TGTGCCAGCGGGGAGTCGCCCACTGGAAACACCATATATTTT. The chain combines TRBV9 with TRBJ1-3, with D uncertain. From germline, CDR1 is SGDLS and CDR2 YYNGEE. V was trimmed by 7 bases and J by 2 bases, leaving 13 bases between them. The CDR3 has 14 amino acids.